This TCR beta chain stems from a study of T cells in Graves' hyperthyroidism and ophthalmopathy. This clonotype was counted many times. The investigators amplified TCR beta CDR3 regions from RNA transcripts. First-round RT-PCR of the TCR CDR3 relied on the HTBI primer set. A single record per CDR3 protein comes from TCRdb applying MiXCR to the multiplex PCR reads. Here the sample spans hundreds of thousands of distinct CDR3 sequences, 14% to 15% being singletons. V was trimmed by 3 bases and J by 4 bases, leaving 9 bases between them. This CDR3 spans 13 amino acids. The study excluded patients with uncontrolled infection, other autoimmune disease, pregnancy or lactation. Diagnoses were made from clinical symptoms, serum measures (thyroxine and TRAb), thyroid ultrasound and orbital computed tomography.

The V and J genes are TRBV12-3 or TRBV12-4 and TRBJ1-2; D gene ambiguous. The sample taken for sequencing was blood. This TCR was sampled from a woman aged 40 to 50 with Graves' ophthalmopathy. The CDR3 DNA reads as TGTGCCAGCAGTTTTCGGGGATTCTATGGCTACACCTTC. Its protein product is CASSFRGFYGYTF.